The 9 T cell receptor beta chains listed next were all sequenced from one sample in a study of Ad26.COV2.S vaccination and SARS-CoV-2 variants. Sample treatment: roughly 19 received Ad26.COV2.S at low or high dose, single or two shots; about five received placebo; per-sample allocation not given. Day 63 after the first vaccine or placebo injection was the time point for sampling. TCRdb's copy holds only in-frame clones and misses some; the assay was immunoSEQ multiplex PCR. The table shows 440,000 or so clones, with about 90% occurring only once. Sequences were derived from peripheral blood, sampled in a trial of Ad26.COV2.S vaccine versus placebo. These receptors all come from a person between 18 and 65 years old who received the Ad26.COV2.S COVID-19 vaccine or a placebo.

This chain connects TRBV9 to TRBJ2-3; TRBD2 aligns across 12 bases. V lost 0 bases, J lost 2 bases, and 10 bases stayed unmatched. The germline V gene has CDR1 SGDLS and CDR2 YYNGEE. This CDR3 contains 19 residues. CDR3: CASSVELAGGGFSTDTQYF. CDR3 DNA sequence: TGTGCCAGCAGCGTAGAACTAGCGGGGGGCGGGTTCTCCACAGATACGCAGTATTTT.

The rearrangement links TRBV19 to TRBJ1-4; a weak D match, TRBD1 (6 bases). Germline assignment: CDR1 LNHDA and CDR2 SQIVND (reference sequence). V was cut by 5 bases and J by 6 bases, with 19 bases left in between. This CDR3 has 16 amino acids. CDR3 in DNA: TGTGCCAGTAGTGGTACAGGGAGTGGGGGGGATGAAAAACTGTTTTTT. Translated, it gives CASSGTGSGGDEKLFF.

This clone came up once. The gene calls are TRBV21-1 and TRBJ2-1; the table assigns TRBD2, which was not confirmed against the DNA. TRBV21-1 is listed as a pseudogene. The CDR3 extends over 17 amino acids. The CDR3 protein is CASSIAGTSGRYGEQFF. DNA of the CDR3: TGTGCCAGCAGCATTGCCGGGACTAGCGGCCGGTACGGGGAGCAGTTCTTC.

This clone was counted a single time. This rearrangement joins TRBV9 to TRBJ2-2, with 13 bases identical to TRBD2. Germline V gene data show CDR1 as SGDLS and CDR2 as YYNGEE. There are 17 residues in the CDR3. V lost 3 bases to trimming and J lost 7 bases; unmatched junction nucleotides: 9. The DNA for the CDR3 is TGTGCCAGCAGCGGAGCGAGGGGACTAGCGGGAATCGGGGAGCTGTTTTTT. Its translation: CASSGARGLAGIGELFF.

The chain carries TRBV5-4 and TRBJ2-3, with D perhaps TRBD2 (5 bases). Trimming took 0 bases from V and 0 from J, leaving 8 bases between them. Looked up from germline, CDR1 is SGHNT and CDR2 is YYREEE (reference sequence). There are 15 residues in the CDR3. The CDR3: CASSLGGSSTDTQYF. Written as DNA, the CDR3 is TGTGCCAGCAGCTTGGGCGGGTCTAGCACAGATACGCAGTATTTT.

The sample holds a few counts of this clone. V is TRBV9 and J is TRBJ1-5; 8 nucleotides match TRBD1. The CDR3 has 16 amino acids. Per the germline V gene, CDR1 is SGDLS and CDR2 is YYNGEE. Trimming removed 4 bases from V and 0 bases from J; junction bases left unmatched: 6. The CDR3 DNA reads as TGTGCCAGCAGCCCCGGGACAGGTGCTAGCAATCAGCCCCAGCATTTT. Its translation is CASSPGTGASNQPQHF. Using reference TRBV9 and TRBJ1-5 for the parts outside the CDR3, the full variable domain is DSGVTQTPKHLITATGQRVTLRCSPRSGDLSVYWYQQSLDQGLQFLIQYYNGEERAKGNILERFSAQQFPDLHSELNLSSLELGDSALYFCASSPGTGASNQPQHFGDGTRLSIL.

The chain combines TRBV7-2 with TRBJ2-1; a possible D gene is TRBD2 (6 bases). CDR1 is SGHTA and CDR2 is FQGNSA in the germline V gene. The CDR3 length is 11 residues. V lost 4 bases and J lost 10, with 8 bases in between. The CDR3 DNA follows: TGTGCCAGCAGCTCGACTAGAGAGCAGTTCTTC. Translated, it gives CASSSTREQFF.

Details on this clone: Compared with germline, one end of the junction differs, possibly owing to a read error. The chain recombines TRBV27 with TRBJ1-1; TRBD1 aligns across 7 bases. The CDR3 extends over 12 amino acids. The germline V gene has CDR1 MNHEY and CDR2 SMNVEV (reference sequence). CDR3 in DNA: TGCGCATCCGGGACAGCGAACACTGAAGCTTTCTTT. Residues: CASGTANTEAFF.

Note on this clone: The junction departs from germline at one end; a sequencing error may be responsible. This CDR3 reads CAGSLGAGLETQYF. CDR3 nucleotides: TGTGCCGGCAGCTTGGGAGCGGGTTTGGAGACCCAGTACTTC. J is TRBJ2-5 and V is TRBV11-1; TRBD2 is a possible D gene (6 bases). This CDR3 spans 14 amino acids. The germline V gene has CDR1 SGHAT and CDR2 FQDESV (reference sequence).